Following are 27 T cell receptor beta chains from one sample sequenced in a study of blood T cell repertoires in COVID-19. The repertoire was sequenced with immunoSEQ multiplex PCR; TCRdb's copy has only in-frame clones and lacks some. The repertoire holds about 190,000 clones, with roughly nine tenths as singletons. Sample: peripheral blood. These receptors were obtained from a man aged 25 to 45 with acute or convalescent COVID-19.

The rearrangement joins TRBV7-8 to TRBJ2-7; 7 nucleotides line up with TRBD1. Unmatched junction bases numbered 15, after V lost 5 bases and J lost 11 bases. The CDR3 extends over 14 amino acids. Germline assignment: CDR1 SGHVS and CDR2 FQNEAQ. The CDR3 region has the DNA TGTGCCAGCAGCGACTCGGACAGGCGGAAAATAGAGTACTTC. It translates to CASSDSDRRKIEYF.

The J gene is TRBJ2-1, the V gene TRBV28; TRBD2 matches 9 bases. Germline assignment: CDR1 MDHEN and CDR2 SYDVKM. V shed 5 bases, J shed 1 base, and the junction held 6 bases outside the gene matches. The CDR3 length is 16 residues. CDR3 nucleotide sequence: TGTGCCAGCAGTCCCCTAGCGGGAATGTCCTACAATGAGCAGTTCTTC. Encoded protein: CASSPLAGMSYNEQFF.

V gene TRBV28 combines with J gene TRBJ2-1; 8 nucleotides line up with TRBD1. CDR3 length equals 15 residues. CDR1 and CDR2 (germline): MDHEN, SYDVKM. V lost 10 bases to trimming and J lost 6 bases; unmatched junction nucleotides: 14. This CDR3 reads CANPNERTGPNEQFF. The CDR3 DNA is TGTGCCAACCCCAATGAGCGGACAGGGCCCAATGAGCAGTTCTTC. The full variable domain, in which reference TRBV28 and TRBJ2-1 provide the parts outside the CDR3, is DVKVTQSSRYLVKRTGEKVFLECVQDMDHENMFWYRQDPGLGLRLIYFSYDVKMKEKGDIPEGYSVSREKKERFSLILESASTNQTSMYLCANPNERTGPNEQFFGPGTRLTVL.

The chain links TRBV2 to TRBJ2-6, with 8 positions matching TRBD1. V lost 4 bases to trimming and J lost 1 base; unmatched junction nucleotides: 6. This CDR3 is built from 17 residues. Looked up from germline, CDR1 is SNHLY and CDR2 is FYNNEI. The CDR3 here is CASSVRGLSSGANVLTF. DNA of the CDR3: TGTGCCAGCAGTGTCAGGGGGCTCTCGTCTGGGGCCAACGTCCTGACTTTC.

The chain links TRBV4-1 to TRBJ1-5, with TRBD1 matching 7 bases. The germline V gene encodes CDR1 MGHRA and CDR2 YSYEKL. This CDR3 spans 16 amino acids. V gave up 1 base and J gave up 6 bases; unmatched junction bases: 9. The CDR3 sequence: CASSQVISGGGQPQHF. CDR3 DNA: TGCGCCAGCAGCCAAGTGATCTCAGGGGGAGGTCAGCCCCAGCATTTT.

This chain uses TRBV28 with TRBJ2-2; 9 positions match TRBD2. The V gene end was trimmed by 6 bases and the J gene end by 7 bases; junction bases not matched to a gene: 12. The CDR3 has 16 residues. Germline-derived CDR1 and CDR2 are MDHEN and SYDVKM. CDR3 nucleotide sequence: TGTGCCAGCAGAACCATCGCGGGGGGGCTTTTCGGGGAGCTGTTTTTT. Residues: CASRTIAGGLFGELFF.

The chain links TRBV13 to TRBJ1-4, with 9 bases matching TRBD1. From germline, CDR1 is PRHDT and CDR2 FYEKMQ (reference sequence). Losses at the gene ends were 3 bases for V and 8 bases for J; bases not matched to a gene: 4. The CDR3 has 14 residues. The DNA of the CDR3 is TGTGCCAGCAGCTTCAGGGGGACAGGGGAAAAACTGTTTTTT. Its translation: CASSFRGTGEKLFF.

The CDR3 protein is CASSLGAGVGAFF. The CDR3 nucleotides are TGCGCCAGCAGCTTGGGGGCTGGCGTGGGAGCTTTCTTT. V gene TRBV5-1 combines with J gene TRBJ1-1; D ambiguous. The CDR3 has 13 amino acids. Trimming cost V 0 bases and J 10 bases, with 13 bases left between them. Germline V CDR1 and CDR2: SGHRS, YFSETQ.

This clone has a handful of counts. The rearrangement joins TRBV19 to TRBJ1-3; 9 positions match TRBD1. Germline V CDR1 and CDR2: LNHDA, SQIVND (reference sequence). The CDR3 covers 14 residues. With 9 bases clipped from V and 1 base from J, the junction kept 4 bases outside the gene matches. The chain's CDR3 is CASLGTGSGNTIYF. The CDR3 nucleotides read TGTGCCAGCCTAGGGACAGGGTCTGGAAACACCATATATTTT.

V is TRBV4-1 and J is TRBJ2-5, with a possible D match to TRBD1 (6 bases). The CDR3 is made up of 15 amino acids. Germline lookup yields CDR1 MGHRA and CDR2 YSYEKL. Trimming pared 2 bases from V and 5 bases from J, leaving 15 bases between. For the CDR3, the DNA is TGCGCCAGCAGCCAATTTCACAGGGTAGAGGAGACCCAGTACTTC. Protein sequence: CASSQFHRVEETQYF.

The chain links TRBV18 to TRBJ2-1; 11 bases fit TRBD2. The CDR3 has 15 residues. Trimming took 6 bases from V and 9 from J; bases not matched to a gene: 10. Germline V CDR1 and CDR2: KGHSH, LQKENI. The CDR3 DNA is TGTGCCAGCTCGCCGCTAGCGGGGGGCGGGTTTGAGCAGTTCTTC. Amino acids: CASSPLAGGGFEQFF.

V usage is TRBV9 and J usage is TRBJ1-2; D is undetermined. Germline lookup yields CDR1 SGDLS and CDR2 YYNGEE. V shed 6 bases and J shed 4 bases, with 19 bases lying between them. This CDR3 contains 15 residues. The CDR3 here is CASTPSLDGAYGYTF. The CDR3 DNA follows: TGTGCCAGCACCCCTTCTCTCGACGGAGCCTATGGCTACACCTTC.

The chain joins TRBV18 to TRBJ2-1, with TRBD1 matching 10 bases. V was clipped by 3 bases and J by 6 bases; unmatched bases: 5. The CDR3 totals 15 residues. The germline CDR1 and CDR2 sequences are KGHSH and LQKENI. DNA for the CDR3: TGTGCCAGCTCACCTCCCGGGACAGGGGCCAATGAGCAGTTCTTC. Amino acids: CASSPPGTGANEQFF.

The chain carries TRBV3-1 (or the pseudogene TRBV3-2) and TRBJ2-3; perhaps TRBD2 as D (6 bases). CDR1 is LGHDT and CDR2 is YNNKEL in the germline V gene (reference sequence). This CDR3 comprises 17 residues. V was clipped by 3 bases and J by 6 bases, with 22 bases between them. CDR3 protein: CASSHVKSGSKGDTQYF. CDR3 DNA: TGTGCCAGCAGCCACGTTAAGTCCGGGAGCAAGGGGGATACGCAGTATTTT.

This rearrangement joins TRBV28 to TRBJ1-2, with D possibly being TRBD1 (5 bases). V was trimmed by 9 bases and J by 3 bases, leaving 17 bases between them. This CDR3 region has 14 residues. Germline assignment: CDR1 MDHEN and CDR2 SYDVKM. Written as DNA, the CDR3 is TGTGCCAGTAGGGGCTTAGACGGTTACTATGGCTACACCTTC. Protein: CASRGLDGYYGYTF.

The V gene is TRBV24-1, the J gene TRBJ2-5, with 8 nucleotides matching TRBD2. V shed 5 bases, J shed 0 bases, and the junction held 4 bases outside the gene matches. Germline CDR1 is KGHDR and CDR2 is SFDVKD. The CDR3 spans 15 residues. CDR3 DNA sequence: TGTGCCACCAGTGCCGATAGCGGGAACCAAGAGACCCAGTACTTC. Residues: CATSADSGNQETQYF.

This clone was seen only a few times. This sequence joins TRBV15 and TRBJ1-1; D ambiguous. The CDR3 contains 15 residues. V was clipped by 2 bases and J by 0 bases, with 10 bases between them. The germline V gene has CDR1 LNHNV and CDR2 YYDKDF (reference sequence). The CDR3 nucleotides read TGTGCCACCAGCAGACGGACGGGAATGAACACTGAAGCTTTCTTT. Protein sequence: CATSRRTGMNTEAFF.

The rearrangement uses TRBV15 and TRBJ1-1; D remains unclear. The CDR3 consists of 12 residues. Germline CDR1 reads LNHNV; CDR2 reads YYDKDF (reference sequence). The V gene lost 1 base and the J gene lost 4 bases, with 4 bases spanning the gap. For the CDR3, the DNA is TGTGCCACCAGCAGAGTTCGCACTGAAGCTTTCTTT. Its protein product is CATSRVRTEAFF.

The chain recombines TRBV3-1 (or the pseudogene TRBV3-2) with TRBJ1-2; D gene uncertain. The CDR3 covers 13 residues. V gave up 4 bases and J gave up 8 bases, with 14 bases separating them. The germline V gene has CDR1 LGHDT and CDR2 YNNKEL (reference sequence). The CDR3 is CASSPNAGFGYTF. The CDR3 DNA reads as TGTGCCAGCAGCCCTAACGCGGGGTTCGGCTACACCTTC.

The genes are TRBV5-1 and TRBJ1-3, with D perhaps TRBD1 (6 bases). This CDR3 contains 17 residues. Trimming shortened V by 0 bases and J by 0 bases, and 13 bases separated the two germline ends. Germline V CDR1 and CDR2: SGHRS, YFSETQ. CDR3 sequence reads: CASSLEGGTFSGNTIYF. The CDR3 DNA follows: TGCGCCAGCAGCTTGGAGGGGGGGACCTTCTCTGGAAACACCATATATTTT.

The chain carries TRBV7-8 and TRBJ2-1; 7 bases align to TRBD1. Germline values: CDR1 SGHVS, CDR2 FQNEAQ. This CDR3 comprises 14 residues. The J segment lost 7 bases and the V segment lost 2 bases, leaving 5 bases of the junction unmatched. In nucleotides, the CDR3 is TGTGCCAGCAGCTTATTGGGACAGTCGAATGAGCAGTTCTTC. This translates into CASSLLGQSNEQFF.

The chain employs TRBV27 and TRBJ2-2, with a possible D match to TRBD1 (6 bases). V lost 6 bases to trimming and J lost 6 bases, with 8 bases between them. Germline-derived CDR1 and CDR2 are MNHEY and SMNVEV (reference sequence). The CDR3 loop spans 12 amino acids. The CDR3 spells CASRYRAGELFF. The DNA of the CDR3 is TGTGCCAGCAGATACAGGGCCGGGGAGCTGTTTTTT.

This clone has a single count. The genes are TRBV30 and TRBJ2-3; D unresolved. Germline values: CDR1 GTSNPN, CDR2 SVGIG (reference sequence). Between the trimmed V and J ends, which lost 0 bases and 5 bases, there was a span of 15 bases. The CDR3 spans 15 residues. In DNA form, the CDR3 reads TGTGCCTGGAGTGTATTCTCCCCCCGGAGAGATACGCAGTATTTT. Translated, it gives CAWSVFSPRRDTQYF.

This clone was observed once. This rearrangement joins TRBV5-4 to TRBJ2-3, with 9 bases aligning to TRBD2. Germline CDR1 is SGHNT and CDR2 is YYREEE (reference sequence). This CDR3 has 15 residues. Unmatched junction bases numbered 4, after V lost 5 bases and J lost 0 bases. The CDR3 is CASSSGSLSTDTQYF. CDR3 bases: TGTGCCAGCAGTAGCGGGAGCCTCAGCACAGATACGCAGTATTTT.

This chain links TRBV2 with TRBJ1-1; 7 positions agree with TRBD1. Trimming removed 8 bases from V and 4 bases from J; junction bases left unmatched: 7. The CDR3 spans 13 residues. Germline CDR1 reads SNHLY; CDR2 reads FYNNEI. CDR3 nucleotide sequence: TGTGCCAGCGGGATACAGGGGCCCACTGAAGCTTTCTTT. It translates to CASGIQGPTEAFF.

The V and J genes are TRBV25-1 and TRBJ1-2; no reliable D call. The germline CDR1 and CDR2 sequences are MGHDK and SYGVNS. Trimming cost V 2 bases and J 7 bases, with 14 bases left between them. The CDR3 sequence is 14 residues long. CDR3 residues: CASSENEFLPGYTF. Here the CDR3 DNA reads TGTGCCAGCAGTGAAAATGAGTTTCTACCTGGCTACACCTTC.

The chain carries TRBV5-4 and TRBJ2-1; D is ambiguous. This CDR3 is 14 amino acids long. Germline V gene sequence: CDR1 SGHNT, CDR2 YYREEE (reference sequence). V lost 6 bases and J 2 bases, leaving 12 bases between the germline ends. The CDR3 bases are TGTGCCAGCAAACTTCCGGGTGCCTACAATGAGCAGTTCTTC. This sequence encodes CASKLPGAYNEQFF.